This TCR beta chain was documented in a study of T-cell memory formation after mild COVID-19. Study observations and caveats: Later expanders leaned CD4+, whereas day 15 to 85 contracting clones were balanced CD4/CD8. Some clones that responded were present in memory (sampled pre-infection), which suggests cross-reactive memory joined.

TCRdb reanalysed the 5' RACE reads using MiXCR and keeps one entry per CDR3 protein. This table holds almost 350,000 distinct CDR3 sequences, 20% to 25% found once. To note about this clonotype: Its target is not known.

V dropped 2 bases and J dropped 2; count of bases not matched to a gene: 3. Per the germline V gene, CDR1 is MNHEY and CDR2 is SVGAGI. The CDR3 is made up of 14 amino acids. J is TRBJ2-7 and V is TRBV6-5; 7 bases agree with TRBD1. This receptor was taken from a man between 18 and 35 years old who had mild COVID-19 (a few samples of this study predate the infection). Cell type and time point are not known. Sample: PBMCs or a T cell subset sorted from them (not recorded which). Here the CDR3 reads CASSYLGQAYEQYF. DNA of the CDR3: TGTGCCAGCAGTTACCTCGGACAGGCCTACGAGCAGTACTTC.